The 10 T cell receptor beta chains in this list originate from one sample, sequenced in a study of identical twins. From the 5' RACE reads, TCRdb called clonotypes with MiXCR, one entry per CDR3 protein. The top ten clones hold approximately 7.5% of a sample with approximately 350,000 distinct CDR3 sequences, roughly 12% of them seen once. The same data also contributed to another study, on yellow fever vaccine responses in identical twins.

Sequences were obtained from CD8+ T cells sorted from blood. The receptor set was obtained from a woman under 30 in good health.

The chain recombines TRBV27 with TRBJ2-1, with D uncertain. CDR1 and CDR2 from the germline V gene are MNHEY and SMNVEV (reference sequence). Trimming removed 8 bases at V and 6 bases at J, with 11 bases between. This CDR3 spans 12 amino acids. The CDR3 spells CASGYRSNEQFF. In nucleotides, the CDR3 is TGTGCCAGCGGTTACAGAAGCAATGAGCAGTTCTTC.

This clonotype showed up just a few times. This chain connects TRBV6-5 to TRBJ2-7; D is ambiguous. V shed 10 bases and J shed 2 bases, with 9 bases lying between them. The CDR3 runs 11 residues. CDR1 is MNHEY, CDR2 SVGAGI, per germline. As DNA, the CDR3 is TGTGCCAATCGGCAAACCTACGAGCAGTACTTC. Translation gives CANRQTYEQYF.

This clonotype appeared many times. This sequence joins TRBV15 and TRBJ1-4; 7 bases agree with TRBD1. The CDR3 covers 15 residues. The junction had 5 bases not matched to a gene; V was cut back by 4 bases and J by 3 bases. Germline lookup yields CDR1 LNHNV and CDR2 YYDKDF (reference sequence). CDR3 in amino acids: CATSTWDRANEKLFF. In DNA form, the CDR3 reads TGTGCCACCAGCACTTGGGACAGAGCTAATGAAAAACTGTTTTTT. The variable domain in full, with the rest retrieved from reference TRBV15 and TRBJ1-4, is DAMVIQNPRYQVTQFGKPVTLSCSQTLNHNVMYWYQQKSSQAPKLLFHYYDKDFNNEADTPDNFQSRRPNTSFCFLDIRSPGLGDTAMYLCATSTWDRANEKLFFGSGTQLSVL.

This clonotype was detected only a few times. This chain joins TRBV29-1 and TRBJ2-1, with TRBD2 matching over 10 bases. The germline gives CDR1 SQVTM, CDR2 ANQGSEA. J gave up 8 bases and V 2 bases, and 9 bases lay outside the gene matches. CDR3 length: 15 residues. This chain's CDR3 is CSVEFSGGPVDEQFF. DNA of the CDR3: TGCAGCGTTGAATTTAGCGGGGGGCCAGTCGATGAGCAGTTCTTC.

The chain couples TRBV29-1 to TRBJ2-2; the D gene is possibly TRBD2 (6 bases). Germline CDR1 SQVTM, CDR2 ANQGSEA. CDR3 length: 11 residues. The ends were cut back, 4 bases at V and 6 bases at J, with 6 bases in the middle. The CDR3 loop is CSVGEAGELFF. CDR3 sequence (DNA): TGCAGCGTTGGGGAGGCCGGGGAGCTGTTTTTT.

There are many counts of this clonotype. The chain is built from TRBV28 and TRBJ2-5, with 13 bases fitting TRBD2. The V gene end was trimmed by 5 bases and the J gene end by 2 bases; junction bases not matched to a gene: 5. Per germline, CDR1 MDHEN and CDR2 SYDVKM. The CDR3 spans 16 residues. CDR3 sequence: CASSARLAGGQETQYF. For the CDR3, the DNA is TGTGCCAGCAGTGCACGACTAGCGGGGGGACAAGAGACCCAGTACTTC.

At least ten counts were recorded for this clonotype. The CDR3 region is CASSLTGGAGDEQFF. CDR3 in DNA: TGCGCCAGCAGCCTAACAGGGGGCGCTGGGGATGAGCAGTTCTTC. The genes are TRBV4-1 and TRBJ2-1; TRBD1 aligns across 9 bases. Trimming removed 4 bases from V and 8 bases from J; junction bases left unmatched: 9. The germline gives CDR1 MGHRA, CDR2 YSYEKL. The CDR3 consists of 15 residues.

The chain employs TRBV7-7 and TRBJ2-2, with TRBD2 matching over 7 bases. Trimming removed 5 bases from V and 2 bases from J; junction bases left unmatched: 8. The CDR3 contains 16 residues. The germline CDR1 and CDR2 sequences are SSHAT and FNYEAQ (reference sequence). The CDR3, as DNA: TGTGCCAGCAGCCCCGGCGGGGGAGTCAACACCGGGGAGCTGTTTTTT. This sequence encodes CASSPGGGVNTGELFF.

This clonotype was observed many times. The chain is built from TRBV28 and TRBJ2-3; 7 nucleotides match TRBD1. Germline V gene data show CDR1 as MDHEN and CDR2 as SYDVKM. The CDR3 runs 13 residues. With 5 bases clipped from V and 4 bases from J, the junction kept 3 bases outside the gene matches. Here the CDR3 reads CASSLTGADTQYF. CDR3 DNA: TGTGCCAGCAGTCTAACAGGGGCAGATACGCAGTATTTT.

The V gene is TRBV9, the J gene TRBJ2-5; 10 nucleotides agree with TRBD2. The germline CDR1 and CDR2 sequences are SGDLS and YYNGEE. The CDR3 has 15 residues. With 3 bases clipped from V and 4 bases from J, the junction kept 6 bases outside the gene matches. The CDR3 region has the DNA TGTGCCAGCAGCGGCGAGCGGGGGGGTTTAGAGACCCAGTACTTC. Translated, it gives CASSGERGGLETQYF.